Below, 8 T cell receptor beta chains from the same sample are listed, as sequenced in a study of CD8 T cells in Susac syndrome. RNA was extracted with the RNeasy kit, and a quantity of roughly 0.45 to 1 ug was reverse transcribed using random hexamers. TCRdb re-derived calls from the immunoSEQ multiplex PCR reads in MiXCR, one entry per CDR3 protein. Here the sample spans about 430,000 distinct CDR3 sequences, more than 80% being singletons. Sequencing input: CD8+ T cells from PBMCs. These receptors originate from a human donor with multiple sclerosis.

This clonotype came up a few times. The CDR3: CASSFGTGLKDEQFF. DNA of the CDR3: TGCGCCAGCAGCTTTGGGACGGGGCTTAAGGATGAGCAGTTCTTC. This chain uses TRBV5-1 with TRBJ2-1, with D tentatively TRBD1 or TRBD2 (5 bases each). Per germline, CDR1 SGHRS and CDR2 YFSETQ. Trimming removed 2 bases from V and 8 bases from J, with 17 bases in between. The CDR3 length is 15 residues.

The chain couples TRBV7-2 to TRBJ2-2; D possibly corresponds to TRBD2 (5 bases). The V end lost 2 bases, the J end lost 5 bases, and 12 bases lay between the germline ends. Germline-derived CDR1 and CDR2 are SGHTA and FQGNSA. The CDR3 runs 15 residues. Written as DNA, the CDR3 is TGTGCCAGCAGCTTATTCCGGGGAAGGACCGGGGAGCTGTTTTTT. Translated: CASSLFRGRTGELFF.

J is TRBJ1-1 and V is TRBV28; TRBD1 agrees at 7 bases. V was pared by 5 bases and J by 3 bases, with 6 bases of the junction left unmatched. The CDR3 is 14 residues long. CDR1 is MDHEN, CDR2 SYDVKM, per germline. The CDR3 sequence: CASSPQQGYTEAFF. The CDR3 DNA reads TGTGCCAGCAGTCCTCAACAGGGGTACACTGAAGCTTTCTTT.

This clonotype was seen only a few times. V gene TRBV6-1 combines with J gene TRBJ2-2; TRBD2 matches at 9 bases. CDR1 and CDR2 from the germline V gene are MNHNS and SASEGT. Germline trimming cut 5 bases from V and 3 bases from J; bases unmatched to any gene: 4. The CDR3 length is 15 residues. DNA of the CDR3: TGTGCCAGCAGTTTAGCGGGGGTCTACACCGGGGAGCTGTTTTTT. Its translation is CASSLAGVYTGELFF.

This clonotype was seen just once. The genes are TRBV11-2 and TRBJ2-1, with TRBD2 identical over 9 bases. The trim removed 1 base at V and 8 bases at J, leaving 12 bases unmatched. Germline CDR1 is SGHAT and CDR2 is FQNNGV. There are 17 residues in the CDR3. The CDR3 coding sequence is TGTGCCAGCAGCTTAGTTCCTAGCGGGACGGGTAATGATGAGCAGTTCTTC. Protein sequence: CASSLVPSGTGNDEQFF.

The rearrangement links TRBV19 to TRBJ2-7, with 12 bases lining up with TRBD1. This CDR3 is 15 amino acids long. Looked up from germline, CDR1 is LNHDA and CDR2 is SQIVND (reference sequence). Trimming took 5 bases from V and 2 from J; bases not matched to a gene: 4. The DNA of the CDR3 is TGTGCCAGTAGTCCGGGACAGGGGGCCACCTACGAGCAGTACTTC. Encoded protein: CASSPGQGATYEQYF.

The chain has TRBV27 and TRBJ2-2; 10 bases align to TRBD1. The junction had 7 bases not matched to a gene; V was cut back by 6 bases and J by 6 bases. CDR1 and CDR2 (germline): MNHEY, SMNVEV (reference sequence). The CDR3 extends over 15 amino acids. The CDR3 region is CASSLLGTGAGELFF. The CDR3, as DNA: TGTGCCAGCAGCCTTCTTGGGACAGGGGCCGGGGAGCTGTTTTTT.

The V and J genes are TRBV2 and TRBJ2-1, with a tentative D call TRBD1 (5 bases). CDR1 is SNHLY, CDR2 FYNNEI, per germline. This CDR3 spans 15 amino acids. V shed 1 base and J shed 0 bases, with 7 bases lying between them. This CDR3 reads CASSEGRASYNEQFF. The CDR3 coding sequence is TGTGCCAGCAGTGAAGGCAGGGCCTCCTACAATGAGCAGTTCTTC.